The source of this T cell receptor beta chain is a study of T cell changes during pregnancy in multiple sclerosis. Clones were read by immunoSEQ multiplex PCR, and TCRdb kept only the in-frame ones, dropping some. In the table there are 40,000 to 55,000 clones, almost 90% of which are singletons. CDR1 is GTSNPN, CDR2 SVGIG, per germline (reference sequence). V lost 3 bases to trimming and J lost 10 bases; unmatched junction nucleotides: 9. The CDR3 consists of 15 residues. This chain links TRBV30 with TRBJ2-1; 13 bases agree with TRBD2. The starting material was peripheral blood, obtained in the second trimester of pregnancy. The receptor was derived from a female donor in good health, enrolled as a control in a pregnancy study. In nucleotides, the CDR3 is TGTGCCTGGAGAGACCCGGGACTAGCGGGACGGGAGCAGTTCTTC. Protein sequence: CAWRDPGLAGREQFF.